This is a list of T cell receptor beta chains from one sample in a study of blood T cell repertoires in COVID-19. The assay was immunoSEQ multiplex PCR, and TCRdb's table has in-frame clones only and misses some. The sample holds roughly 280,000 clones, approximately 86% seen once. Material for sequencing was peripheral blood. The receptors stem from a man aged 40-55 years with active or convalescent COVID-19. The CDR3 runs from the conserved cysteine through the conserved F or W.

TRBV14 CASSQSATYGYTF
TRBV30 CAWAPGPNEKLFF
TRBV7-8 CASSASRGSGELFF
TRBV5-1 CASSGGYRDATDGYTF
TRBV18 CASSLDRAAEQYF
TRBV5-1 CASQPGLAEKYEQYF
TRBV6-5 CATQRGEDTEAFF
TRBV5-1 CASSLESARGGELFF
TRBV7-3 CASSLTGGNGYTF
TRBV27 CASSTGTGRSDQPQHF
TRBV4-1 CASSLKPDSSQETQYF
TRBV2 CASSVREDLAKNIQYF
TRBV29-1 CSVESTEAFF
TRBV10-3 CAARETYSSGNTIYF
TRBV5-5 CASSGLAGPYEQYF
TRBV4-1 CASSQGSSGSDTQYF
TRBV28 CASRSRLGLRGSHSNQPQHF
TRBV6-5 CASRNTGNAEAFF
TRBV9 CASSAEERDYDNEQFF
TRBV30 CAWKSRDFSLEQYF
TRBV9 CASSLRGAGDEQYF
TRBV2 CASSERAGETQYF
TRBV3-1/TRBV3-2 CASSQDYRTGQNGELFF
TRBV11-2 CASSLDDPRGLSYNSPLHF
TRBV11-3 CASTLRSDYEQYF
TRBV10-3 CAMGTGGEPYNEQFF
TRBV18 CASSQSPVNTEAFF
TRBV6-5 CASSHDRDSIYEQYF
TRBV6-5 CASKREGRLYEQYF
TRBV30 CAWAATPGYTF
TRBV3-1/TRBV3-2 CASSGRTGGSTGELFF
TRBV5-5 CASYASPTNEKLFF
TRBV7-9 CASSPERDTYGYTF
TRBV5-1 CASSLLLLAGAELGDTQYF
TRBV9 CASSVDKGNRPYGYTF
TRBV14 CASSQNSYQETQYF
TRBV30 CAWSVSGQGAFSYEQYF
TRBV5-4 CASRLDGRASGELFF
TRBV6-5 CASSYSAFSDEQYF
TRBV18 CASSRQDGDEQFF
TRBV11-2 CASSSIWDRGGVAFF
TRBV19 CASSRTGDEKLFF
TRBV25-1 CASSGGPPNRVEETQYF